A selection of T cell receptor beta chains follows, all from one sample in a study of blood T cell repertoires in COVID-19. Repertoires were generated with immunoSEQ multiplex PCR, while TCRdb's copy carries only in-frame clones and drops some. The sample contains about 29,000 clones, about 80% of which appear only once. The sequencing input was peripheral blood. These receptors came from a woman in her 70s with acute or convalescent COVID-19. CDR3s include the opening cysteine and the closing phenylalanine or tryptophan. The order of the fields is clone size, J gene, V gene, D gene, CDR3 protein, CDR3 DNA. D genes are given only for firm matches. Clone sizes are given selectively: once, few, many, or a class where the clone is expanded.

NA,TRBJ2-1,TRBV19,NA,CASSTRASYEQFF,TGTGCCAGTAGTACCAGGGCCAGTTATGAGCAGTTCTTC
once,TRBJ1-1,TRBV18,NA,CASSPDTLNTEAFF,TGTGCCAGCTCACCAGACACGTTGAACACTGAAGCTTTCTTT
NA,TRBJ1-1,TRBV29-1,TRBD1,CSVEGVQGGEAFF,TGCAGCGTTGAAGGTGTACAGGGGGGTGAAGCTTTCTTT
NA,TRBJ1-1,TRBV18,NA,CASSPSSPSANTEAFF,TGTGCCAGCTCACCCTCCTCCCCCAGCGCGAACACTGAAGCTTTCTTT
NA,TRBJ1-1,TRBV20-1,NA,CSASGGMNTEAFF,TGCAGTGCTAGTGGCGGGATGAACACTGAAGCTTTCTTT
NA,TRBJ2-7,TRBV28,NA,CASSSGGKVLYEQYF,TGTGCCAGCAGTTCGGGGGGCAAGGTCCTATACGAGCAGTACTTC
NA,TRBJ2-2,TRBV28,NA,CASSLWPGGELFF,TGTGCCAGCAGTTTATGGCCGGGAGGGGAGCTGTTTTTT
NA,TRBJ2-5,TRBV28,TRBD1,CASSPRGPMGETQYF,TGTGCCAGCAGTCCCAGGGGGCCAATGGGGGAGACCCAGTACTTC
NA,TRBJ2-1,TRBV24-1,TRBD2,CATGGGLDDNEQFF,TGTGCCACCGGGGGGGGACTCGACGACAATGAGCAGTTCTTC
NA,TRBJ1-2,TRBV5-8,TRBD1,CASSLNGQASYGYTF,TGTGCCAGCAGCCTAAACGGACAGGCGTCGTATGGCTACACCTTC
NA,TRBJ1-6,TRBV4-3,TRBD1,CASSQEGQGNSPLHF,TGCGCCAGCAGCCAAGAGGGACAGGGGAATTCACCCCTCCACTTT
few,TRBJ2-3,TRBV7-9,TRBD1,CASSFKGASDTQYF,TGTGCCAGCAGCTTCAAGGGGGCATCAGATACGCAGTATTTT
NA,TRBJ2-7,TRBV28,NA,CASSLLGVYEQYF,TGTGCCAGCAGTTTATTAGGGGTTTACGAGCAGTACTTC
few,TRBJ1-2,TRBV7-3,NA,CASSPTSNSVYGYTF,TGTGCCAGCAGCCCCACATCGAATTCAGTCTATGGCTACACCTTC
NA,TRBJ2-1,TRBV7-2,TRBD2,CASSFQAGANNEQFF,TGTGCCAGCAGCTTTCAAGCGGGAGCGAACAATGAGCAGTTCTTC
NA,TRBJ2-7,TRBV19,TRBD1,CASSIEAGGYEQYF,TGTGCCAGTAGTATAGAGGCAGGGGGCTACGAGCAGTACTTC
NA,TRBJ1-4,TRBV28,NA,CASSWPTDGNEKLFF,TGTGCCAGCAGTTGGCCCACTGACGGGAATGAAAAACTGTTTTTT
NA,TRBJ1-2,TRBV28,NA,CASSLILRASQGYTF,TGTGCCAGCAGTTTAATTCTCAGGGCAAGTCAAGGCTACACCTTC
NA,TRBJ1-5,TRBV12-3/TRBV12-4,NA,CASKGLGNQPQHF,TGTGCCAGCAAGGGGTTGGGCAATCAGCCCCAGCATTTT
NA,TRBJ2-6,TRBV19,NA,CASSMRITGANVLTF,TGTGCCAGTAGTATGAGGATCACTGGGGCCAACGTCCTGACTTTC
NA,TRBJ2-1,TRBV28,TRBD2,CASSTTGLGGKDEQFF,TGTGCCAGCAGTACAACGGGACTAGGGGGGAAGGATGAGCAGTTCTTC
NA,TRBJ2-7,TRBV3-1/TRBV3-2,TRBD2,CASSQEDSGPGGEQYF,TGTGCCAGCAGCCAAGAAGACTCGGGGCCGGGAGGTGAGCAGTACTTC